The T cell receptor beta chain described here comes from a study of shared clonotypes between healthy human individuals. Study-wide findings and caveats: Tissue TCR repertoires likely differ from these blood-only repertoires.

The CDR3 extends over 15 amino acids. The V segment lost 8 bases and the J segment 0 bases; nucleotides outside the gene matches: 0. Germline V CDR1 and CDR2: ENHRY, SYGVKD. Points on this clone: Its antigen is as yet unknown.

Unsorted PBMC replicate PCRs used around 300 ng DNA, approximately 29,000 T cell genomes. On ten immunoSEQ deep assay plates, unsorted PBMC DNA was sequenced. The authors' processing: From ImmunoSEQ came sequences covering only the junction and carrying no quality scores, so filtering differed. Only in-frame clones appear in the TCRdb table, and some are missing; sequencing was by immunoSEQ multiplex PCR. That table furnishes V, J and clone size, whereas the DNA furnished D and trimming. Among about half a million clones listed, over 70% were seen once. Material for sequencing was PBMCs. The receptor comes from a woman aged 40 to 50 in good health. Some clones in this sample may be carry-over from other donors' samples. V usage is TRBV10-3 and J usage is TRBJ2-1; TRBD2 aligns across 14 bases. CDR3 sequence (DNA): TGTGCCATCGGGACTAGCGGGAGCTCCTACAATGAGCAGTTCTTC. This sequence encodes CAIGTSGSSYNEQFF.